This T cell receptor (beta chain) was identified in a study of radiotherapy plus CTLA-4 blockade in lung cancer. Study overall: Objective responses occurred in around 18% of patients; roughly 30% had disease control.

On this clone: What it binds is unknown.

Clones were sequenced by immunoSEQ multiplex PCR, and TCRdb holds only the in-frame ones, with some missing. This sample carries roughly 75,000 clones, under 80% of them seen once, and the ten largest clones take over 20%. Study-level points and caveats: It was early blood T cell clone dynamics, with interferon-beta, that reportedly best predicted response. Blood TCR clones of tumor origin expanded after radiotherapy plus ipilimumab.

The specimen was peripheral blood, collected from a patient treated with radiotherapy plus ipilimumab. This clonotype was obtained from a human donor with non-small cell lung cancer whose response to radiotherapy plus ipilimumab could not be evaluated. Some clones in this sample may be carry-over from other donors' samples.

In nucleotides, the CDR3 is TGTGCCAGCTCACCACCCAGACAGGCCACTAGCGGGGAGCTGTTTTTT. Translating it yields CASSPPRQATSGELFF. The chain recombines TRBV18 with TRBJ2-2; D is perhaps TRBD1 (6 bases). This CDR3 has 16 amino acids. Germline CDR1 reads KGHSH; CDR2 reads LQKENI. Deletions cut 0 bases from V and 7 bases from J, with 15 bases between.